This T cell receptor beta chain was found in a study of OX40 agonist ivuxolimab in advanced cancers. Study-level background: It was ivuxolimab, an agonistic anti-OX40 (CD134) antibody, that patients were treated with. A male proportion of approximately 80% was recorded, with mean age approximately 60 years and range about 23 to 90. Broader study findings: CD4+ and CD8+ blood T cells expanded clonally by week 6 at 0.1 to 3.0 mg/kg.

This CDR3 contains 18 residues. The germline CDR1 and CDR2 sequences are SGHAT and FQNNGV. Trimming left V 2 bases short and J 2 bases short, with 18 bases between. Method: immunoSEQ multiplex PCR; TCRdb's copy keeps in-frame clones and lacks some. This table has about 26,000 clones, 70% to 90% appearing once. About this clone itself: What it binds is unknown.

The source is an adult with an advanced solid tumor such as melanoma, head and neck, liver or kidney cancer. The source material was CD4+ or CD8+ T cells sorted from blood, sampled in a trial of the OX40 agonist ivuxolimab. V is TRBV11-2 and J is TRBJ2-2; D remains ambiguous. The CDR3 DNA reads TGTGCCAGCAGCTTAAGGCCGCCCTATCTACTAAACACCGGGGAGCTGTTTTTT. Its protein product is CASSLRPPYLLNTGELFF. Full variable domain (rest looked up from reference TRBV11-2 and TRBJ2-2): EAGVAQSPRYKIIEKRQSVAFWCNPISGHATLYWYQQILGQGPKLLIQFQNNGVVDDSQLPKDRFSAERLKGVDSTLKIQPAKLEDSAVYLCASSLRPPYLLNTGELFFGEGSRLTVL.